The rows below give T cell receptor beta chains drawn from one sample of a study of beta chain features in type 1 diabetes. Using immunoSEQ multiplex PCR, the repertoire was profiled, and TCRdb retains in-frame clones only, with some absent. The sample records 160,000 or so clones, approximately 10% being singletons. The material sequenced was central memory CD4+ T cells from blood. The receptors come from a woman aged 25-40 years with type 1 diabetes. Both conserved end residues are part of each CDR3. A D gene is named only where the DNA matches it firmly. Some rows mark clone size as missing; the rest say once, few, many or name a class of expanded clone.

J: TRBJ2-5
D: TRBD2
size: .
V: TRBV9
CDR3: CASSVAGLVLETQYF
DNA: TGTGCCAGCAGCGTAGCGGGACTAGTATTGGAGACCCAGTACTTC

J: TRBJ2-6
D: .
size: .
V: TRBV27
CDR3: CASSFGGSGANVLTF
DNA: TGTGCCAGCAGTTTCGGGGGCTCTGGGGCCAACGTCCTGACTTTC

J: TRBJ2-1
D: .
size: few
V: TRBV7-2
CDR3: CASSSLGVSYNEQFF
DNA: TGTGCCAGCAGCTCCCTGGGAGTCTCCTACAATGAGCAGTTCTTC

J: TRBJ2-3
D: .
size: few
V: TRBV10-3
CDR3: CAISGGRSTDTQYF
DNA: TGTGCCATCAGTGGTGGGCGAAGCACAGATACGCAGTATTTT

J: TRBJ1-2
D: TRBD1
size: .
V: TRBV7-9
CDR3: CASSLVDRDPGGYTF
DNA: TGTGCCAGCAGCTTAGTGGACAGGGATCCGGGTGGCTACACCTTC

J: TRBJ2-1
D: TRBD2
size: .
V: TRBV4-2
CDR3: CASSQDSASGSMREQFF
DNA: TGTGCCAGCAGCCAAGATTCGGCTAGCGGGAGTATGAGAGAGCAGTTCTTC

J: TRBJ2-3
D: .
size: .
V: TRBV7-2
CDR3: CASFPVRTSTDTQYF
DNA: TGTGCCAGCTTCCCCGTTCGAACTAGCACAGATACGCAGTATTTT

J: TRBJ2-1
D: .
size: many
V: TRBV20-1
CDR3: CSAIEQSLQFF
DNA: TGCAGTGCCATAGAACAGAGTTTGCAGTTCTTC

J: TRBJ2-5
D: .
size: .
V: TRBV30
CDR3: CAWSTGQGKTQYF
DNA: TGTGCCTGGAGTACGGGTCAAGGAAAGACCCAGTACTTC

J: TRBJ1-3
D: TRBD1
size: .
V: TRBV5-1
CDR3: CASSTTGQGYGNTIYF
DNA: TGCGCCAGCAGCACAACGGGACAGGGTTATGGAAACACCATATATTTT

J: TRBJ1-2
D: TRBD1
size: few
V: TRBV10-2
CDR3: CASSEPTGSGGYTF
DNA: TGCGCCAGCAGTGAGCCGACAGGGAGCGGGGGCTACACCTTC

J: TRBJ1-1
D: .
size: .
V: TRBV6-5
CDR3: CASSYSPGVTEAFF
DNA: TGTGCCAGCAGTTACTCCCCAGGGGTCACTGAAGCTTTCTTT

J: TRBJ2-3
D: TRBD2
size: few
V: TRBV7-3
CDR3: CASSLTSVKDTQYF
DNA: TGTGCCAGCAGCTTGACTAGCGTAAAAGATACGCAGTATTTT

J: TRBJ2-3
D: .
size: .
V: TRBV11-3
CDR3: CASSSAGRATDTQYF
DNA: TGTGCCAGCAGCTCGGCCGGGAGAGCGACAGATACGCAGTATTTT

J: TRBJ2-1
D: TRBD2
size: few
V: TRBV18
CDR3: CASFSGGESYNEQFF
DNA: TGTGCCAGCTTTTCCGGGGGGGAATCGTACAATGAGCAGTTCTTC

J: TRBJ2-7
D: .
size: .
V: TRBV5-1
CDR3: CASSLNRESYEQYF
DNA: TGCGCCAGCAGCTTGAACCGGGAGAGCTACGAGCAGTACTTC

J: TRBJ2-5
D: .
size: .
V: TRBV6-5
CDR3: CASSYPGWSETQYF
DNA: TGTGCCAGCAGTTACCCAGGGTGGTCAGAGACCCAGTACTTC

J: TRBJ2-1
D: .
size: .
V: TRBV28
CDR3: CASSPPGYDNEQFF
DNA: TGTGCCAGCAGTCCCCCGGGGTACGACAATGAGCAGTTCTTC

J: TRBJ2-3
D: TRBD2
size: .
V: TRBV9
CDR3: CASSVSLAGNTDTQYF
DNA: TGTGCCAGCAGCGTATCTCTAGCGGGGAACACAGATACGCAGTATTTT

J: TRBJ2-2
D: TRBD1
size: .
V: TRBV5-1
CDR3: CASSLRGTANTGELFF
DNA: TGCGCCAGCAGCTTGAGGGGGACAGCGAACACCGGGGAGCTGTTTTTT

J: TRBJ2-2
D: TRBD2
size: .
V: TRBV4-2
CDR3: CASSPQTSGTGELFF
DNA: TGTGCCAGCAGCCCACAAACTAGCGGCACCGGGGAGCTGTTTTTT

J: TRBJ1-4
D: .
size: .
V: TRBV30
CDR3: CAWREGLATNEKLFF
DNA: TGTGCCTGGAGGGAGGGGTTGGCAACTAATGAAAAACTGTTTTTT

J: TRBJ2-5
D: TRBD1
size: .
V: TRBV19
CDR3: CASSIPGTGEETQYF
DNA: TGTGCCAGTAGTATACCCGGGACAGGGGAAGAGACCCAGTACTTC

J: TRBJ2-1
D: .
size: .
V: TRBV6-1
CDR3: CASSGLGGYNEQFF
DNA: TGTGCCAGCAGTGGATTAGGGGGATACAATGAGCAGTTCTTC

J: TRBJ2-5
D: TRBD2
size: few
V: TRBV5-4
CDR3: CASSIPGLAGAETQYF
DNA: TGTGCCAGCAGCATTCCGGGACTAGCGGGAGCGGAGACCCAGTACTTC

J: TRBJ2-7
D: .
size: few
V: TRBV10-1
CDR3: CASSEGFGQPTF
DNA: TGCGCCAGCAGTGAGGGGTTTGGACAGCCTACTTTC

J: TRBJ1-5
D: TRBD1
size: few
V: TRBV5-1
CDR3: CASSLGTGDQPQHF
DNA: TGCGCCAGCAGCTTGGGGACAGGGGATCAGCCCCAGCATTTT

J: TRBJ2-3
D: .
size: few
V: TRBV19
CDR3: CARRTDTQYF
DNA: TGTGCCAGGCGTACAGATACGCAGTATTTT

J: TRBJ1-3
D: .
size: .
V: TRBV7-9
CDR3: CASSLSGSSGNTIYF
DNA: TGTGCCAGCAGCTTAAGCGGCAGCTCTGGAAACACCATATATTTT

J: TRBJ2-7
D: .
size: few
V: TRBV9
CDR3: CASSATGHHSYEQYF
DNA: TGTGCCAGCAGCGCTACGGGACATCACTCCTACGAGCAGTACTTC

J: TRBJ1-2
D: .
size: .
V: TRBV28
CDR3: CASSLVTGHSGYTF
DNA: TGTGCCAGCAGTTTAGTGACAGGCCACTCTGGCTACACCTTC

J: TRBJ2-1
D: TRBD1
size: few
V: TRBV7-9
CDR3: CASSRGQGDSSEQFF
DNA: TGTGCCAGCAGCCGGGGACAGGGGGACTCATCCGAGCAGTTCTTC

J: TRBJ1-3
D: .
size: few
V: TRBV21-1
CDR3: CASSTLSELGNTIYF
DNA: TGTGCCAGCAGCACCTTAAGCGAACTTGGAAACACCATATATTTT

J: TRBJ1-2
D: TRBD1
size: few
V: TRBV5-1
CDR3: CASSLGSQGVHGYTF
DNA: TGCGCCAGCAGCTTGGGGTCACAGGGGGTCCATGGCTACACCTTC

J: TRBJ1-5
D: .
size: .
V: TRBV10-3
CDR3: CAISAGNQPQHF
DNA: TGTGCCATCAGTGCAGGTAATCAGCCCCAGCATTTT

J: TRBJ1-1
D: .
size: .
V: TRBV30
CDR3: CAWSQHLNTEAFF
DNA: TGTGCCTGGAGTCAACACCTGAACACTGAAGCTTTCTTT

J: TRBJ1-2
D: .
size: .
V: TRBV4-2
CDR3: CASSQDIRSYGYTF
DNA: TGTGCCAGCAGCCAAGATATAAGGAGCTATGGCTACACCTTC

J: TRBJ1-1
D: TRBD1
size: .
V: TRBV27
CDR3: CASSKGGQTNTEAFF
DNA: TGTGCCAGCTCTAAAGGGGGACAGACCAACACTGAAGCTTTCTTT

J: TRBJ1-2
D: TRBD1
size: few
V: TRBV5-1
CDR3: CASSPDRGADGYTF
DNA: TGCGCCAGCAGCCCGGACAGGGGAGCCGATGGCTACACCTTC

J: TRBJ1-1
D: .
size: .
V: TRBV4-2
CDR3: CASSQVGDTEAFF
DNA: TGTGCCAGCAGCCAAGTCGGGGACACTGAAGCTTTCTTT

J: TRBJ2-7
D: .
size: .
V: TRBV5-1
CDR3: CASSSGRTTNYEQYF
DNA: TGCGCCAGCAGCTCCGGACGGACAACGAATTACGAGCAGTACTTC

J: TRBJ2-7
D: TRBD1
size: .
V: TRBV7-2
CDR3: CASSLFKGAPSSYEQYF
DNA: TGTGCCAGCAGCTTATTTAAGGGGGCCCCGAGCTCCTACGAGCAGTACTTC

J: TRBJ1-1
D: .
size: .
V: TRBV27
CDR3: CASSLFGGSTEAFF
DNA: TGTGCCAGCAGTTTATTCGGAGGTAGCACTGAAGCTTTCTTT

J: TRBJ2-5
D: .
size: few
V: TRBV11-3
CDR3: CASSLRTGRGSETQYF
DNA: TGTGCCAGCAGCTTACGGACAGGGAGGGGGTCGGAGACCCAGTACTTC

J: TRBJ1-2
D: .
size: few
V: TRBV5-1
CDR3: CASSLDGIYGYTF
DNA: TGCGCCAGCAGCTTGGACGGTATCTATGGCTACACCTTC

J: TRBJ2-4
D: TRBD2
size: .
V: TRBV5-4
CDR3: CASSLDGTSGSYF
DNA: TGTGCCAGCAGCTTGGATGGGACTAGCGGGAGCTACTTC

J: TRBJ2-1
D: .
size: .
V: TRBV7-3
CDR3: CASSFGVDEQFF
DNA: TGTGCCAGCAGCTTTGGAGTTGATGAGCAGTTCTTC

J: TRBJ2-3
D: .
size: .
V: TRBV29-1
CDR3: CSIRTGSVTDTQYF
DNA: TGCAGCATTCGAACAGGGTCGGTGACAGATACGCAGTATTTT

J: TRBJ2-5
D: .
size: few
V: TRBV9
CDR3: CASSGIKSRGQYF
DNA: TGTGCCAGCAGCGGAATCAAATCAAGGGGCCAGTACTTC

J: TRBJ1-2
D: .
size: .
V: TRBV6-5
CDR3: CASTKRGDGYTF
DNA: TGTGCCAGCACTAAACGGGGGGATGGCTACACCTTC

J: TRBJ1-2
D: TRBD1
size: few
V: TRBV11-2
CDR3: CASSLDWGGQGFGYTF
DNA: TGTGCCAGCAGCTTAGATTGGGGAGGACAGGGCTTTGGCTACACCTTC

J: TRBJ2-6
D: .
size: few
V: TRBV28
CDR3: CASSFASADGANVLTF
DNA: TGTGCCAGCAGTTTTGCTAGCGCGGACGGGGCCAACGTCCTGACTTTC

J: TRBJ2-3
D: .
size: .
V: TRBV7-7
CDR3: CASSPTSDRTDTQYF
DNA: TGTGCTAGCAGCCCTACTAGTGACCGCACAGATACGCAGTATTTT

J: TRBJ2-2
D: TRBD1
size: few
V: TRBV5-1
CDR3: CASSRTGLNTGELFF
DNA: TGCGCCAGCAGCAGGACAGGGTTGAACACCGGGGAGCTGTTTTTT

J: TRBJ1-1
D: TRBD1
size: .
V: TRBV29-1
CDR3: CSVTRDRMNTEAFF
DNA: TGCAGCGTGACACGGGACAGGATGAACACTGAAGCTTTCTTT